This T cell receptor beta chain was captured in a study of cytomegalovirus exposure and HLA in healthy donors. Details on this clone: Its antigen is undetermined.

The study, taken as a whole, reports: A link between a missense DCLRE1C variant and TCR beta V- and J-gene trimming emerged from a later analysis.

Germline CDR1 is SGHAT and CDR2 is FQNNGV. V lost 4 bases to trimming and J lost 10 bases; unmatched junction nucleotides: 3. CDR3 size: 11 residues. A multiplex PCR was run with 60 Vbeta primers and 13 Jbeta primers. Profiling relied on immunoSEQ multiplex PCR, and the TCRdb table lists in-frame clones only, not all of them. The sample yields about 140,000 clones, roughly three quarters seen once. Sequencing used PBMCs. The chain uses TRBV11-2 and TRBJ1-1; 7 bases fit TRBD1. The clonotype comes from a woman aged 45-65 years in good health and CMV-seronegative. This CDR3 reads CASSSDRIAFF. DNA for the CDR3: TGTGCCAGCAGCTCGGACAGGATAGCTTTCTTT.